Listed below are T cell receptor beta chains from one sample, sequenced in a study of early stage breast cancer tumors. Using immunoSEQ multiplex PCR, the repertoire was profiled, and TCRdb retains in-frame clones only, with some absent. The sample contains fewer than 80,000 clones, 65% to 85% of which appear only once. The specimen sequenced was blood. The receptor source for this set is a person aged 40 to 50 with breast cancer. The CDR3 runs from the conserved cysteine through the conserved F or W. Each record gives: clone size, D gene, J gene, V gene, CDR3 protein, CDR3 DNA. A D gene is named only where the DNA matches it firmly. A row's size may be missing; if present it is once, few, many or a size class.

clone size: few; D gene: NA; J gene: TRBJ2-3; V gene: TRBV6-5; CDR3 protein: CASRKTDFLADTQYF; CDR3 DNA: TGTGCCAGCAGAAAAACGGACTTCTTGGCAGATACGCAGTATTTT
clone size: few; D gene: NA; J gene: TRBJ1-2; V gene: TRBV28; CDR3 protein: CASSLHPRPLNTF; CDR3 DNA: TGTGCCAGCAGTTTACATCCGAGGCCCTTGAACACCTTC
clone size: NA; D gene: TRBD2; J gene: TRBJ2-5; V gene: TRBV7-9; CDR3 protein: CASSFPTSGRKETQYF; CDR3 DNA: TGTGCCAGCAGCTTCCCGACTAGCGGGAGGAAAGAGACCCAGTACTTC
clone size: NA; D gene: TRBD1; J gene: TRBJ1-2; V gene: TRBV28; CDR3 protein: CASSTLDRGGYTF; CDR3 DNA: TGTGCCAGCAGTACATTGGACAGGGGAGGCTACACCTTC
clone size: NA; D gene: NA; J gene: TRBJ2-2; V gene: TRBV6-6; CDR3 protein: CASSTQSTGELFF; CDR3 DNA: TGTGCCAGCAGTACACAGAGCACCGGGGAGCTGTTTTTT
clone size: NA; D gene: TRBD1; J gene: TRBJ1-4; V gene: TRBV12-5; CDR3 protein: CASGLLGTVNEKLFF; CDR3 DNA: TGTGCTAGTGGTTTGTTGGGGACAGTAAATGAAAAACTGTTTTTT
clone size: once; D gene: NA; J gene: TRBJ2-2; V gene: TRBV9; CDR3 protein: CASSVVDTGELFF; CDR3 DNA: TGTGCCAGCAGCGTAGTTGACACCGGGGAGCTGTTTTTT
clone size: NA; D gene: NA; J gene: TRBJ1-3; V gene: TRBV11-2; CDR3 protein: CASSLVHQISGNTIYF; CDR3 DNA: TGTGCCAGCAGCTTAGTACACCAAATCTCTGGAAACACCATATATTTT
clone size: NA; D gene: NA; J gene: TRBJ1-5; V gene: TRBV28; CDR3 protein: CASNAEGRTNQPQHF; CDR3 DNA: TGTGCCAGCAACGCAGAAGGACGGACCAATCAGCCCCAGCATTTT
clone size: once; D gene: NA; J gene: TRBJ2-1; V gene: TRBV11-3; CDR3 protein: CASSPGTSQADEQFF; CDR3 DNA: TGTGCCAGCAGCCCCGGGACTTCACAGGCCGATGAGCAGTTCTTC